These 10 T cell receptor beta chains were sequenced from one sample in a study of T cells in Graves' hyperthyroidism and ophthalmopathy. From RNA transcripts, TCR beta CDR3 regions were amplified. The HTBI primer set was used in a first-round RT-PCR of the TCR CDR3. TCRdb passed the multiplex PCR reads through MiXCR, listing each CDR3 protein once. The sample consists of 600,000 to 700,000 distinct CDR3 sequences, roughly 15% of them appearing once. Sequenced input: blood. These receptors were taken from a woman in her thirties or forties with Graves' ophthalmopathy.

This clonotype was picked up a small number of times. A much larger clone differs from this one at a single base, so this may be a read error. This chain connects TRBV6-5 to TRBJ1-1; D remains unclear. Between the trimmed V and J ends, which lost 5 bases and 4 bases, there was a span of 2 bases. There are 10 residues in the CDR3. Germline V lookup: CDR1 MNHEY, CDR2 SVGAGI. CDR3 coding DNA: TGTGCCAGCAGTCCCACTGAAGCTTTCTTT. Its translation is CASSPTEAFF.

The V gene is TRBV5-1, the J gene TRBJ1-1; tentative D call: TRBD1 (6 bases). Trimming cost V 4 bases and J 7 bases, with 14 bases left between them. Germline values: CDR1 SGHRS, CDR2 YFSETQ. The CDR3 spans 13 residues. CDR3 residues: CASSRGTYNEAFF. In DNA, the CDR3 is TGCGCCAGCAGCCGCGGGACATATAATGAAGCTTTCTTT.

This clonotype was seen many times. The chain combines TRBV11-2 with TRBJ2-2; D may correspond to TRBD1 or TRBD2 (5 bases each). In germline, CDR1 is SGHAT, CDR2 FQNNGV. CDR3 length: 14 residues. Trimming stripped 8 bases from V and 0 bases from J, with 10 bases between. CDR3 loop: CASGGPANTGELFF. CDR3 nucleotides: TGTGCCAGCGGGGGTCCTGCGAACACCGGGGAGCTGTTTTTT.

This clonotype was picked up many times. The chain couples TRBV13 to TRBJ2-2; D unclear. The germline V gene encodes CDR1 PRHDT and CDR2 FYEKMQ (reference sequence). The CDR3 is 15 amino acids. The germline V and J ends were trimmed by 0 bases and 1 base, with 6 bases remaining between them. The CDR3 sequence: CASSLGIVNTGELFF. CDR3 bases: TGTGCCAGCAGCTTAGGGATAGTGAACACCGGGGAGCTGTTTTTT.

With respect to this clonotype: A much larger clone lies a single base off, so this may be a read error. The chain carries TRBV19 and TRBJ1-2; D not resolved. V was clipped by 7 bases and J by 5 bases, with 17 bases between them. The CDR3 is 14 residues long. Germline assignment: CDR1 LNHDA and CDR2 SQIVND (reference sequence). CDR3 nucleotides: TGTGCCAGTATCCAGGAACCCAAGCGGTATGGCTACACCTTC. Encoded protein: CASIQEPKRYGYTF.

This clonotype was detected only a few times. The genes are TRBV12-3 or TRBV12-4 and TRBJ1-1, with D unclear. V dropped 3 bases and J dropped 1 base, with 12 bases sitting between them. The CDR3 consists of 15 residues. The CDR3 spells CASSFRLRQNTEAFF. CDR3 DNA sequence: TGTGCCAGCAGTTTCAGACTCCGCCAGAACACTGAAGCTTTCTTT.

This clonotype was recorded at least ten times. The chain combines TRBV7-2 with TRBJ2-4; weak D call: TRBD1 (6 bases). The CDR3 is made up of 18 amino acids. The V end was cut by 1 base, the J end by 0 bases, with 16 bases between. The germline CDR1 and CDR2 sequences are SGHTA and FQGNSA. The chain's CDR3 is CASSLVQQAGVAKNIQYF. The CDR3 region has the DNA TGTGCCAGCAGCTTAGTGCAGCAAGCAGGGGTAGCCAAAAACATTCAGTACTTC.

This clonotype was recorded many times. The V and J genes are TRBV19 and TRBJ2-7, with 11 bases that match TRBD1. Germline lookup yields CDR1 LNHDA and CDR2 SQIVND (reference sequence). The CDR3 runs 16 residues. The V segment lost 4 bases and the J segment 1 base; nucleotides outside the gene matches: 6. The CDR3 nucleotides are TGTGCCAGTAGTAAATCCGGGACAGGGGGTTCCTACGAGCAGTACTTC. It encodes CASSKSGTGGSYEQYF.

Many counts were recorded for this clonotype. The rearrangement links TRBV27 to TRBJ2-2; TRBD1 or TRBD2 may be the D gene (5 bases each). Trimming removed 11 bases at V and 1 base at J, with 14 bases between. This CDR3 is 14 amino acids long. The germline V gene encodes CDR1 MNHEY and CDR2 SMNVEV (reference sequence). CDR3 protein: CASHPGRNTGELFF. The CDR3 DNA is TGTGCCTCCCACCCGGGACGGAACACCGGGGAGCTGTTTTTT.

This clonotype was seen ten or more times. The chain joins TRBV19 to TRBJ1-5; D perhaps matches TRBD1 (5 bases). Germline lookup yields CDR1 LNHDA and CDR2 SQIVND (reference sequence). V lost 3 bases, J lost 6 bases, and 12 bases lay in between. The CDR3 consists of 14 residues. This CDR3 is CASSMGRGGQPQHF. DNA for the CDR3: TGTGCCAGTAGTATGGGGCGGGGGGGTCAGCCCCAGCATTTT.